Presented here are 13 T cell receptor beta chains from one specimen sequenced in a study of cytomegalovirus exposure and HLA in healthy donors. PCR involved 60 Vbeta and 13 Jbeta primers. Measured with immunoSEQ multiplex PCR; TCRdb has only the in-frame clones, and not every one. The sample has approximately 170,000 clones; around 73% are singletons. The sample comprised PBMCs. The receptors come from a woman aged 18-35 years in good health and CMV-seropositive.

The chain has TRBV21-1 and TRBJ1-1; the table's D call TRBD1 went unverified against the DNA. TRBV21-1 corresponds to a pseudogene. This CDR3 has 18 residues. The CDR3 protein is CASSKDWLQGGPNTEAFF. CDR3 coding DNA: TGTGCCAGCAGCAAAGACTGGCTACAGGGGGGGCCGAACACTGAAGCTTTCTTT.

This clone was counted between two and nine times. The chain has TRBV7-6 and TRBJ1-3, with a tentative D call TRBD1 (5 bases). The ends were cut back, 3 bases at V and 0 bases at J, with 9 bases in the middle. The CDR3 is 15 amino acids. CDR1 is SGHVS and CDR2 is FNYEAQ in the germline V gene. In DNA, the CDR3 is TGTGCCAGCAGCTTGGGGGGTAACTCTGGAAACACCATATATTTT. It is translated as CASSLGGNSGNTIYF.

The rearrangement uses TRBV9 and TRBJ2-1, with TRBD2 as a possible D gene (6 bases). V lost 1 base, J lost 10 bases, and 12 bases lay in between. The CDR3 covers 13 residues. The V gene's germline CDR1 is SGDLS and CDR2 YYNGEE. This CDR3 reads CASSVKGAGEQFF. The CDR3 DNA is TGTGCCAGCAGCGTAAAAGGGGCGGGAGAGCAGTTCTTC.

The V gene is TRBV4-2, the J gene TRBJ1-1; possible D gene TRBD1, 5 bases. Germline V lookup: CDR1 LGHNA, CDR2 YNFKEQ. Trimming stripped 0 bases from V and 4 bases from J, with 12 bases between. CDR3 size: 15 residues. The CDR3: CASSQDQGKATEAFF. The CDR3 DNA reads as TGTGCCAGCAGCCAAGATCAGGGAAAAGCCACTGAAGCTTTCTTT.

This clone appeared a single time. The chain recombines TRBV7-2 with TRBJ1-2, with 10 bases that match TRBD1. Unmatched junction bases numbered 6, after V lost 4 bases and J lost 4 bases. The CDR3 length is 15 residues. Germline V CDR1 and CDR2: SGHTA, FQGNSA. Here the CDR3 reads CASSSWDRGGYGYTF. The CDR3 DNA sequence: TGTGCCAGCAGCTCGTGGGACAGGGGAGGCTATGGCTACACCTTC. The full variable domain, completed using reference TRBV7-2 and TRBJ1-2, is GAGVSQSPSNKVTEKGKDVELRCDPISGHTALYWYRQSLGQGLEFLIYFQGNSAPDKSGLPSDRFSAERTGGSVSTLTIQRTQQEDSAVYLCASSSWDRGGYGYTFGSGTRLTVV.

This sequence joins TRBV29-1 and TRBJ2-1, with a possible D match to TRBD1 (7 bases). This CDR3 spans 17 amino acids. Germline values: CDR1 SQVTM, CDR2 ANQGSEA. The V end was cut by 7 bases, the J end by 4 bases, with 26 bases between. CDR3 sequence reads: CSAEGRPRDRPYNEQFF. Written as DNA, the CDR3 is TGCAGCGCCGAGGGGAGGCCCCGGGACAGACCTTACAATGAGCAGTTCTTC.

V is TRBV7-9 and J is TRBJ2-2; D not certain. The germline gives CDR1 SEHNR, CDR2 FQNEAQ (reference sequence). The CDR3 is 13 amino acids. V was shortened by 2 bases and J by 5 bases, with 6 bases between the two germline ends. The CDR3 is CASSLIVTGELFF. As DNA, the CDR3 is TGTGCCAGCAGCTTAATCGTAACCGGGGAGCTGTTTTTT.

The genes are TRBV5-4 and TRBJ2-5; TRBD2 might be the D (6 bases). V was pared by 4 bases and J by 1 base, with 11 bases between. CDR1 SGHNT and CDR2 YYREEE come from the germline V gene (reference sequence). CDR3 length: 14 residues. CDR3 DNA: TGTGCCAGCAGCCTCGGGGGTACCCAAGAGACCCAGTACTTC. Translated: CASSLGGTQETQYF.

The chain recombines TRBV10-3 with TRBJ1-1, with D possibly TRBD1 on 5 matching bases. V dropped 1 base and J dropped 7 bases, with 7 bases sitting between them. The CDR3 totals 12 residues. Per germline, CDR1 ENHRY and CDR2 SYGVKD. In DNA form, the CDR3 reads TGTGCCATCAGTGAGTTAACAGGTGAAGCTTTCTTT. It yields the protein CAISELTGEAFF.

The J gene is TRBJ2-7, the V gene TRBV27; TRBD1 agrees at 8 bases. With 6 bases clipped from V and 3 bases from J, the junction kept 7 bases outside the gene matches. Germline CDR1 and CDR2: MNHEY and SMNVEV (reference sequence). The CDR3 spans 14 residues. CDR3 loop: CASRGQGYIYEQYF. CDR3 sequence (DNA): TGTGCCAGCAGAGGACAGGGTTATATCTACGAGCAGTACTTC.

CDR3: CASSRQGQVGTEAFF. CDR3 nucleotides: TGTGCCAGCAGCCGTCAGGGACAGGTAGGCACTGAAGCTTTCTTT. J is TRBJ1-1 and V is TRBV4-2, with TRBD1 matching 8 bases. CDR1 LGHNA and CDR2 YNFKEQ come from the germline V gene. The V segment lost 4 bases and the J segment 4 bases; nucleotides outside the gene matches: 8. The CDR3 covers 15 residues.

J is TRBJ2-1 and V is TRBV4-2; weak D call: TRBD2 (6 bases). CDR1 and CDR2 (germline): LGHNA, YNFKEQ. This CDR3 contains 17 residues. V dropped 0 bases and J dropped 4 bases, with 16 bases sitting between them. CDR3 bases: TGTGCCAGCAGCCAAGATCCGCGGGGCACACATTACAATGAGCAGTTCTTC. Amino acid sequence: CASSQDPRGTHYNEQFF.

This rearrangement joins TRBV11-2 to TRBJ2-7; 7 nucleotides align to TRBD1. CDR1 and CDR2 from the germline V gene are SGHAT and FQNNGV. The CDR3 extends over 16 amino acids. J was trimmed by 3 bases and V by 3 bases; bases with no gene match: 11. The CDR3 DNA sequence: TGTGCCAGCAGCTTGACAGGGACCAAATTGGGCTACGAGCAGTACTTC. Translated, it gives CASSLTGTKLGYEQYF.